This entry concerns a single TCR beta chain. Its specificity is not known. The protocol was immunoSEQ multiplex PCR, while the TCRdb copy is restricted to in-frame clones and leaves out a portion. The profile shows roughly 50,000 clones, approximately 85% of them singletons. This entry belongs to a study of OX40 agonist ivuxolimab in advanced cancers. The study's findings and limits: Among the lowest levels of clonal expansion were found in partial responders at 0.1-3.0 mg/kg. Both CD4+ and CD8+ T cell populations in blood had undergone clonal expansion by week 6 at 0.1 to 3.0 mg/kg.

CDR3 length: 13 amino acids. Germline V gives CDR1 MNHEY, CDR2 SMNVEV (reference sequence). The V end was cut by 10 bases, the J end by 2 bases, with 15 bases between. The starting material was CD4+ or CD8+ T cells sorted from blood, obtained in a trial of the OX40 agonist ivuxolimab. The source is an adult with an advanced solid tumor such as melanoma, head and neck, liver or kidney cancer. The chain employs TRBV27 and TRBJ2-7, with D perhaps TRBD1 (6 bases). The CDR3 loop is CAIAVGGAYEQYF. As DNA, the CDR3 is TGTGCCATCGCCGTAGGGGGAGCCTACGAGCAGTACTTC.